These 32 T cell receptor beta chains were sequenced from one sample in a study of CD8+ T cells in alopecia areata. RNA, once extracted, was reverse transcribed into cDNA for use as the sequencing template. TCRdb keeps only in-frame clones here, not all; method: immunoSEQ multiplex PCR. Seen here are 200,000 to 250,000 clones, around three fifths observed once, and the top ten hold around 0.44%. Sequenced here: CD4+ T cells sorted from blood, sampled at week 0. Every receptor here comes from a human donor with alopecia areata.

V gene TRBV5-1 combines with J gene TRBJ2-6; D call uncertain. Germline V gene lookup returns CDR1 SGHRS and CDR2 YFSETQ. The length of the CDR3 is 13 residues. The V end was cut by 0 bases, the J end by 2 bases, with 0 bases between. CDR3 loop: CASSLAGANVLTF. The CDR3 region has the DNA TGCGCCAGCAGCTTGGCTGGGGCCAACGTCCTGACTTTC.

This clone has more than one count but fewer than ten. The chain carries TRBV29-1 and TRBJ1-4; no clear D. Trimming removed 7 bases from V and 3 bases from J, with 6 bases in between. The CDR3 length is 11 residues. Germline V gene sequence: CDR1 SQVTM, CDR2 ANQGSEA. Written as DNA, the CDR3 is TGCAGCGGACTGGCTAATGAAAAACTGTTTTTT. Translated, it gives CSGLANEKLFF. Full variable domain (remainder filled in from reference TRBV29-1 and TRBJ1-4): SAVISQKPSRDICQRGTSLTIQCQVDSQVTMMFWYRQQPGQSLTLIATANQGSEATYESGFVIDKFPISRPNLTFSTLTVSNMSPEDSSIYLCSGLANEKLFFGSGTQLSVL.

This chain joins TRBV29-1 and TRBJ1-2, with D unclear. Trimming left V 5 bases short and J 4 bases short, with 14 bases between. The CDR3 has 13 residues. The germline V gene encodes CDR1 SQVTM and CDR2 ANQGSEA. In nucleotides, the CDR3 is TGCAGCGTTTTCGTCCAACTGGGCTATGGCTACACCTTC. Its translation: CSVFVQLGYGYTF.

This chain joins TRBV30 and TRBJ1-5, with D possibly matching TRBD1 (5 bases). V was shortened by 2 bases and J by 4 bases, with 9 bases between the two germline ends. The CDR3 is 13 amino acids. Looked up from germline, CDR1 is GTSNPN and CDR2 is SVGIG (reference sequence). Written as DNA, the CDR3 is TGTGCCTGGAGTCACCAGGGTAATCAGCCCCAGCATTTT. Translated, it gives CAWSHQGNQPQHF.

The chain carries TRBV7-9 and TRBJ1-4, with 9 bases matching TRBD1. Germline values: CDR1 SEHNR, CDR2 FQNEAQ (reference sequence). With 1 base clipped from V and 6 bases from J, the junction kept 3 bases outside the gene matches. This CDR3 is built from 15 residues. CDR3 sequence (DNA): TGTGCCAGCAGCTTAGGGGACAGGGAGTATGAAAAACTGTTTTTT. It codes for CASSLGDREYEKLFF. The complete variable domain, with remaining parts taken from reference TRBV7-9 and TRBJ1-4, reads DTGVSQNPRHKITKRGQNVTFRCDPISEHNRLYWYRQTLGQGPEFLTYFQNEAQLEKSRLLSDRFSAERPKGSFSTLEIQRTEQGDSAMYLCASSLGDREYEKLFFGSGTQLSVL.

This clone was recorded a few times. V is TRBV29-1 and J is TRBJ1-5; D unresolved. Germline CDR1 is SQVTM and CDR2 is ANQGSEA. Trimming left V 4 bases short and J 2 bases short, with 9 bases between. CDR3 length: 13 residues. The CDR3 sequence is CSVGARGNQPQHF. CDR3 nucleotide sequence: TGCAGCGTTGGGGCACGAGGCAATCAGCCCCAGCATTTT.

For the CDR3, the DNA is TGCAGCGTTGAATCGGGGGGCAGCTCTGGAAACACCATATATTTT. Residues: CSVESGGSSGNTIYF. V is TRBV29-1 and J is TRBJ1-3; D is perhaps TRBD1 (6 bases). The CDR3 spans 15 residues. CDR1 is SQVTM and CDR2 is ANQGSEA in the germline V gene. Trimming took 2 bases from V and 0 from J, leaving 11 bases between them.

The chain combines TRBV4-1 with TRBJ2-7, with TRBD2 matching over 8 bases. Germline loops: CDR1 MGHRA, CDR2 YSYEKL. V trimming: 2 bases; J trimming: 4 bases; junction bases outside the gene matches: 10. The CDR3 covers 16 residues. The CDR3 nucleotides read TGCGCCAGCAGCCAACCCGGGAGGGCAATATGGTACGAGCAGTACTTC. Translated: CASSQPGRAIWYEQYF.

The genes are TRBV7-9 and TRBJ1-2; TRBD1 aligns across 7 bases. This CDR3 region has 17 residues. Germline assignment: CDR1 SEHNR and CDR2 FQNEAQ (reference sequence). J gave up 5 bases and V 0 bases, and 12 bases lay outside the gene matches. The CDR3 region is CASSLALTGEESYGYTF. CDR3 in DNA: TGTGCCAGCAGCTTAGCGCTCACAGGGGAGGAGTCTTATGGCTACACCTTC.

In this sample, this clone turned up a few times. V and J are TRBV7-8 and TRBJ2-6, with a possible D match to TRBD2 (6 bases). The CDR3 sequence is 16 residues long. V lost 8 bases and J 0 bases, leaving 14 bases between the germline ends. Germline V gene sequence: CDR1 SGHVS, CDR2 FQNEAQ. The CDR3 nucleotides are TGTGCCAGCTCCCAAGGGAGGCACTCTGGGGCCAACGTCCTGACTTTC. Protein product: CASSQGRHSGANVLTF.

This clone was observed a handful of times. The chain links TRBV19 to TRBJ2-2, with no clear D. The CDR3 has 13 amino acids. V was shortened by 6 bases and J by 5 bases, with 10 bases between the two germline ends. Germline lookup yields CDR1 LNHDA and CDR2 SQIVND (reference sequence). The CDR3 reads CASSGRITGELFF. CDR3 nucleotide sequence: TGTGCCAGTAGCGGGCGGATAACCGGGGAGCTGTTTTTT. Using reference TRBV19 and TRBJ2-2 for the parts outside the CDR3, the full variable domain is DGGITQSPKYLFRKEGQNVTLSCEQNLNHDAMYWYRQDPGQGLRLIYYSQIVNDFQKGDIAEGYSVSREKKESFPLTVTSAQKNPTAFYLCASSGRITGELFFGEGSRLTVL.

Of note for this clone: One end of the junction does not line up with germline, which may come from a read error. The V call is TRBV6-5, the J call TRBJ1-2; TRBD1 matches 12 bases. Per the germline V gene, CDR1 is MNHEY and CDR2 is SVGAGI. The CDR3 sequence is 15 residues long. CDR3 bases: TGTGCCATCAGTGGGGACAGGGGGCGAGGATATGGCTACACCTTC. Its protein is CAISGDRGRGYGYTF.

The rearrangement links TRBV7-3 to TRBJ2-1; 7 nucleotides agree with TRBD1. V gave up 3 bases and J gave up 10 bases; unmatched junction bases: 3. The CDR3 extends over 12 amino acids. Germline loops: CDR1 SGHTA, CDR2 FQGTGA. CDR3 DNA sequence: TGTGCCAGCAGCTTCGGACAGGCAGAGCAGTTCTTC. Amino acid sequence: CASSFGQAEQFF.

This clone was detected a few times. V gene TRBV29-1 combines with J gene TRBJ1-1, with D unclear. The ends were cut back, 6 bases at V and 6 bases at J, with 8 bases in the middle. In germline, CDR1 is SQVTM, CDR2 ANQGSEA. The CDR3 covers 10 residues. The CDR3 is CSVTTPEAFF. CDR3 bases: TGCAGCGTGACAACCCCTGAAGCTTTCTTT.

The V call is TRBV27, the J call TRBJ1-1, with D perhaps TRBD1 (5 bases). The CDR3 extends over 15 amino acids. The germline CDR1 and CDR2 sequences are MNHEY and SMNVEV (reference sequence). The ends were cut back, 5 bases at V and 0 bases at J, with 13 bases in the middle. This chain's CDR3 is CASSLKRDLNTEAFF. The DNA for the CDR3 is TGTGCCAGCAGTCTTAAACGGGACTTGAACACTGAAGCTTTCTTT.

V is TRBV30 and J is TRBJ2-5; 11 nucleotides agree with TRBD2. V was clipped by 3 bases and J by 7 bases; unmatched bases: 16. The germline V gene encodes CDR1 GTSNPN and CDR2 SVGIG (reference sequence). The CDR3 has 17 residues. The CDR3 region is CAWSQLSGLAVGVTQYF. As DNA, the CDR3 is TGTGCCTGGAGCCAACTCTCGGGACTAGCGGTCGGTGTGACCCAGTACTTC.

V gene TRBV23-1 combines with J gene TRBJ2-1, with 8 nucleotides matching TRBD1. TRBV23-1 is annotated as an ORF whose role is uncertain. The CDR3 is 12 amino acids. V was clipped by 3 bases and J by 14 bases; unmatched bases: 6. The CDR3 protein is CASSHLDRAKFF. CDR3 DNA sequence: TGCGCCAGCAGTCACTTGGACAGGGCGAAGTTCTTC.

V and J are TRBV18 and TRBJ2-3, with a tentative D call TRBD1 (6 bases). Trimming shortened V by 0 bases and J by 1 base, and 11 bases separated the two germline ends. Germline CDR1 and CDR2: KGHSH and LQKENI. This CDR3 spans 16 amino acids. The CDR3 nucleotides read TGTGCCAGCTCACCACCGGGGGCGACTCGCACAGATACGCAGTATTTT. It codes for CASSPPGATRTDTQYF. Supplemented by reference TRBV18 and TRBJ2-3, the full variable domain reads NAGVMQNPRHLVRRRGQEARLRCSPMKGHSHVYWYRQLPEEGLKFMVYLQKENIIDESGMPKERFSAEFPKEGPSILRIQQVVRGDSAAYFCASSPPGATRTDTQYFGPGTRLTVL.

The CDR3 here is CASTQGAGANVLTF. The CDR3 nucleotides are TGTGCCAGCACCCAGGGGGCTGGGGCCAACGTCCTGACTTTC. V gene TRBV6-6 combines with J gene TRBJ2-6, with TRBD1 matching 7 bases. V trimming: 7 bases; J trimming: 2 bases; junction bases outside the gene matches: 2. The length of the CDR3 is 14 residues. Germline V gene lookup returns CDR1 MNHNY and CDR2 SVGAGI (reference sequence).

On this clone: This sample includes further DNA sequences coding for the same CDR3. The chain couples TRBV5-1 to TRBJ2-1; D possibly corresponds to TRBD1 (5 bases). The CDR3 totals 13 residues. V lost 5 bases and J 0 bases, leaving 6 bases between the germline ends. CDR1 and CDR2 from the germline V gene are SGHRS and YFSETQ. CDR3 residues: CASSRGSYNEQFF. The CDR3 DNA reads as TGCGCCAGCAGTAGGGGCTCCTACAATGAGCAGTTCTTC.

This clone has just a few counts. This rearrangement joins TRBV2 to TRBJ2-1; 11 nucleotides align to TRBD2. V lost 6 bases and J lost 3; bases outside the gene matches: 4. This CDR3 comprises 15 residues. Germline CDR1 reads SNHLY; CDR2 reads FYNNEI. CDR3 residues: CASRSGTSGYNEQFF. CDR3 bases: TGTGCCAGCAGAAGCGGGACTAGCGGCTACAATGAGCAGTTCTTC.

This sequence joins TRBV7-9 and TRBJ2-7; tentative D call: TRBD2 (6 bases). The ends were cut back, 8 bases at V and 5 bases at J, with 16 bases in the middle. This CDR3 is built from 13 residues. CDR1 and CDR2 (germline): SEHNR, FQNEAQ (reference sequence). Here the CDR3 DNA reads TGTGCCAGCTCGGGACTTTCGGGAGACGAGCAGTACTTC. Protein: CASSGLSGDEQYF. Full variable domain (rest looked up from reference TRBV7-9 and TRBJ2-7): DTGVSQNPRHKITKRGQNVTFRCDPISEHNRLYWYRQTLGQGPEFLTYFQNEAQLEKSRLLSDRFSAERPKGSFSTLEIQRTEQGDSAMYLCASSGLSGDEQYFGPGTRLTVT.

This clone was recorded a few times. The chain joins TRBV2 to TRBJ2-3, with 7 bases aligning to TRBD2. Germline loops: CDR1 SNHLY, CDR2 FYNNEI. The J segment lost 2 bases and the V segment lost 7 bases, leaving 9 bases of the junction unmatched. The length of the CDR3 is 15 residues. The CDR3, as DNA: TGTGCCAGCACCCCGAGCGCGGGAGACACAGATACGCAGTATTTT. Its protein product is CASTPSAGDTDTQYF.

This chain links TRBV30 with TRBJ2-1, with a tentative D call TRBD1 (5 bases). V shed 4 bases and J shed 3 bases, with 7 bases lying between them. The CDR3 is 12 residues long. Germline values: CDR1 GTSNPN, CDR2 SVGIG (reference sequence). CDR3 amino acids: CAWIQGYNEQFF. The CDR3 nucleotides read TGTGCCTGGATTCAGGGCTACAATGAGCAGTTCTTC.

The rearrangement uses TRBV7-9 and TRBJ2-3; D remains ambiguous. The CDR3 totals 17 residues. The germline gives CDR1 SEHNR, CDR2 FQNEAQ (reference sequence). Between the trimmed V and J ends, which lost 3 bases and 1 base, there was a span of 17 bases. CDR3 nucleotides: TGTGCCAGCAGCTTCCCATTAATTAACGCCCGCACAGATACGCAGTATTTT. This codes for CASSFPLINARTDTQYF.

This sequence joins TRBV29-1 and TRBJ1-4; D gene unclear. V was trimmed by 1 base and J by 7 bases, leaving 10 bases between them. The CDR3 extends over 13 amino acids. Per the germline V gene, CDR1 is SQVTM and CDR2 is ANQGSEA. As DNA, the CDR3 is TGCAGCGTTGAAGGTAAAGAAGGTGAAAAACTGTTTTTT. It codes for CSVEGKEGEKLFF.

The CDR3 reads CASSLWTEYSNQPQHF. CDR3 coding DNA: TGTGCCAGCAGCCTGTGGACAGAGTATAGCAATCAGCCCCAGCATTTT. The rearrangement links TRBV7-6 to TRBJ1-5, with TRBD1 as a possible D gene (6 bases). Germline V gives CDR1 SGHVS, CDR2 FNYEAQ. The CDR3 runs to 16 residues. Trimming cost V 5 bases and J 0 bases, with 14 bases left between them. The complete variable domain, with remaining parts taken from reference TRBV7-6 and TRBJ1-5, reads GAGVSQSPRYKVTKRGQDVALRCDPISGHVSLYWYRQALGQGPEFLTYFNYEAQQDKSGLPNDRFSAERPEGSISTLTIQRTEQRDSAMYRCASSLWTEYSNQPQHFGDGTRLSIL.

The rearrangement joins TRBV9 to TRBJ2-7; 15 bases map to TRBD2. The germline CDR1 and CDR2 sequences are SGDLS and YYNGEE. The CDR3 is 19 amino acids. V dropped 0 bases and J dropped 0; count of bases not matched to a gene: 7. The CDR3 coding sequence is TGTGCCAGCAGCGTAGGTCGAGGACTAGCGGGAGGGTTCTCCTACGAGCAGTACTTC. As protein: CASSVGRGLAGGFSYEQYF.

The chain has TRBV29-1 and TRBJ2-7; weak D call: TRBD2 (5 bases). Germline CDR1 SQVTM, CDR2 ANQGSEA. The CDR3 spans 13 residues. V was shortened by 0 bases and J by 2 bases, with 8 bases between the two germline ends. The CDR3 region has the DNA TGCAGCGTTGAAGAGGGGAGACCCTACGAGCAGTACTTC. Encoded protein: CSVEEGRPYEQYF.

The V gene is TRBV30, the J gene TRBJ1-2; no reliable D call. The CDR3 spans 11 residues. In germline, CDR1 is GTSNPN, CDR2 SVGIG (reference sequence). V gave up 0 bases and J gave up 6 bases, with 5 bases separating them. CDR3 residues: CAWSVPHGYTF. CDR3 DNA sequence: TGTGCCTGGAGTGTCCCTCATGGCTACACCTTC.

This clone showed up just a few times. The genes are TRBV27 and TRBJ1-2; 8 bases line up with TRBD1. Trimming cost V 4 bases and J 7 bases; bases outside gene matches: 17. There are 17 residues in the CDR3. Germline V lookup: CDR1 MNHEY, CDR2 SMNVEV (reference sequence). The CDR3 region has the DNA TGTGCCAGCAGTTCGATCCCGACAGGGGCCACCTCTGGTGGCTACACCTTC. It codes for CASSSIPTGATSGGYTF.

The rearrangement joins TRBV5-1 to TRBJ2-3; 7 bases map to TRBD1. The length of the CDR3 is 15 residues. Germline CDR1 SGHRS, CDR2 YFSETQ. The V segment lost 4 bases and the J segment 6 bases; nucleotides outside the gene matches: 11. The CDR3 region is CASSPQTGMKDTQYF. In nucleotides, the CDR3 is TGCGCCAGCAGCCCCCAGACAGGGATGAAGGATACGCAGTATTTT.